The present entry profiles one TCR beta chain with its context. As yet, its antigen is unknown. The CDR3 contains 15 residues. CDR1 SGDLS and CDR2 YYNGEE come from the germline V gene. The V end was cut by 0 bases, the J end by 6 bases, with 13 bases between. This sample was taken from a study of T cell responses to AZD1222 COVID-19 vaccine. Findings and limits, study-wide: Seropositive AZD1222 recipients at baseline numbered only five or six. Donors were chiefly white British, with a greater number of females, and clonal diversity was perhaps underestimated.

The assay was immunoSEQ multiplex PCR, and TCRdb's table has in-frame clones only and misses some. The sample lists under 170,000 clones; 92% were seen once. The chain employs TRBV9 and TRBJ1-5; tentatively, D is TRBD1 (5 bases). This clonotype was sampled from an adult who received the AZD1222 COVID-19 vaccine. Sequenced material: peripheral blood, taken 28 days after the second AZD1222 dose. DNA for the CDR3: TGTGCCAGCAGCGTAGGGGCAGGGTTCTCTCAGCCCCAGCATTTT. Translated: CASSVGAGFSQPQHF.